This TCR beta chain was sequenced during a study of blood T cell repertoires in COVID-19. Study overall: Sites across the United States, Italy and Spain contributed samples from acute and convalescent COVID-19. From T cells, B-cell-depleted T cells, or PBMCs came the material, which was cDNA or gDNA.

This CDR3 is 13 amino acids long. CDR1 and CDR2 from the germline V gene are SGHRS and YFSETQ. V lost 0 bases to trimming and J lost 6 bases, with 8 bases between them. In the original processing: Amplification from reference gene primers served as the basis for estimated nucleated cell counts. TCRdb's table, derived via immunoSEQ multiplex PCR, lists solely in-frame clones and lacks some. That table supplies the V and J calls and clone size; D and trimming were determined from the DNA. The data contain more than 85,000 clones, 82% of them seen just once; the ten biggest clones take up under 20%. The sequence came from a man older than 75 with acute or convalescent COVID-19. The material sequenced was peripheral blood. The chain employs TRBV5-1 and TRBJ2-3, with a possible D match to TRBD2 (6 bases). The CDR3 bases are TGCGCCAGCAGCTTGGGCGGGGCGGATACGCAGTATTTT. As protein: CASSLGGADTQYF. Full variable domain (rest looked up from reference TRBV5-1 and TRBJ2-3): KAGVTQTPRYLIKTRGQQVTLSCSPISGHRSVSWYQQTPGQGLQFLFEYFSETQRNKGNFPGRFSGRQFSNSRSEMNVSTLELGDSALYLCASSLGGADTQYFGPGTRLTVL.